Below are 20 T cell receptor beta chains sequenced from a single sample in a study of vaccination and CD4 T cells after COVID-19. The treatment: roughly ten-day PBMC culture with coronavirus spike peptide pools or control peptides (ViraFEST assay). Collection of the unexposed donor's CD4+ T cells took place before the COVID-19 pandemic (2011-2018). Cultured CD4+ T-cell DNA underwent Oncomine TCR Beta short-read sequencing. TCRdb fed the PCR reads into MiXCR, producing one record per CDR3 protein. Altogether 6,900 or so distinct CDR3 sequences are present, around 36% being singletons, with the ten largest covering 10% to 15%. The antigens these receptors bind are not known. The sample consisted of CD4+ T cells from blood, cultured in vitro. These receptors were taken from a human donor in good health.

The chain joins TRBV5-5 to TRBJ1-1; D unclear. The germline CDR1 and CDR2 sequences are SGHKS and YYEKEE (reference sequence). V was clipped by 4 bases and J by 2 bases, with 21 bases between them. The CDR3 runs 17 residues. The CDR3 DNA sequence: TGTGCCAGCAGCATTATCCCCGTTGAGGGTGGTAACACTGAAGCTTTCTTT. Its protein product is CASSIIPVEGGNTEAFF.

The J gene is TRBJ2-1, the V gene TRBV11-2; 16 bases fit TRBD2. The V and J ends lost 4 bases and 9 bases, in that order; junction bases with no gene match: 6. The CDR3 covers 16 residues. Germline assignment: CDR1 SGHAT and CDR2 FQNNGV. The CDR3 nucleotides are TGTGCCAGCAGCTCGGGACTAGCGGGAGGGCAGGGTGAGCAGTTCTTC. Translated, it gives CASSSGLAGGQGEQFF.

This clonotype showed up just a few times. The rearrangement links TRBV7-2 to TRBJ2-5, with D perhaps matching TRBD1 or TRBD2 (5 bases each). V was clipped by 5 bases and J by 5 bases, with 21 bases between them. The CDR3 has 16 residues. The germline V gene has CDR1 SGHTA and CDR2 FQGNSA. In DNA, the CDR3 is TGTGCCAGCAGCCGCGAGGGGAGCCGGTCTAGGGAGACCCAGTACTTC. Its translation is CASSREGSRSRETQYF.

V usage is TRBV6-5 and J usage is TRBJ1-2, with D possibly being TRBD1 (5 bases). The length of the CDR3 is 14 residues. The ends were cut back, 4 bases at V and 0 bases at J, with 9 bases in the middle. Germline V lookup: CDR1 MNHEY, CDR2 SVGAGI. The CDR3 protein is CASSSTVTNYGYTF. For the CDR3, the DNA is TGTGCCAGCAGTTCGACAGTAACTAACTATGGCTACACCTTC.

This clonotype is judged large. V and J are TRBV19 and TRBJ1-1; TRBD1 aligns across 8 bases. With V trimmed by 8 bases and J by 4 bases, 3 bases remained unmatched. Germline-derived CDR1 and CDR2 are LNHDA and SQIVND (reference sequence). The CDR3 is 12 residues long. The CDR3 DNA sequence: TGTGCCAGTCATGGGACAGGCACTGAAGCTTTCTTT. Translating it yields CASHGTGTEAFF.

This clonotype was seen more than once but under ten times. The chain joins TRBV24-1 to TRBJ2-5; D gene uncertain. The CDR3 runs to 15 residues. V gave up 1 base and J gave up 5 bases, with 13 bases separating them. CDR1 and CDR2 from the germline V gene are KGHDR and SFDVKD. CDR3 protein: CATSDLAREWETQYF. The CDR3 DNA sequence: TGTGCCACCAGTGATTTAGCGAGAGAATGGGAGACCCAGTACTTC.

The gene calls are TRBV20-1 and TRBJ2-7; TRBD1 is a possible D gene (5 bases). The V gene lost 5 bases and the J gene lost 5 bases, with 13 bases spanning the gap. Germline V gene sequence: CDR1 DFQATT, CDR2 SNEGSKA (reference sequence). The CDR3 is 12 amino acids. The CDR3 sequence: CSAWGQSHEQYF. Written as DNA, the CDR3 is TGCAGTGCTTGGGGCCAGTCCCACGAGCAGTACTTC.

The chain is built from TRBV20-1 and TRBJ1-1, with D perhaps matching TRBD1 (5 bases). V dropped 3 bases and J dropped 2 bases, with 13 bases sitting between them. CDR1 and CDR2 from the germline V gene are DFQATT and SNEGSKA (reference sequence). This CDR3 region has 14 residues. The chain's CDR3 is CSARGVLGNTEAFF. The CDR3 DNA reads TGCAGTGCTAGGGGGGTGCTGGGTAACACTGAAGCTTTCTTT.

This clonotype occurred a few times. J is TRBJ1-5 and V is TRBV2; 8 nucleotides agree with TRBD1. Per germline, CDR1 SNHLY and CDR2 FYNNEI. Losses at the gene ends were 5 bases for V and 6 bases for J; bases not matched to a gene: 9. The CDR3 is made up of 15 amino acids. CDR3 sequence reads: CASSSSGGGGQPQHF. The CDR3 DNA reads TGTGCCAGCAGTTCCTCAGGGGGCGGGGGTCAGCCCCAGCATTTT.

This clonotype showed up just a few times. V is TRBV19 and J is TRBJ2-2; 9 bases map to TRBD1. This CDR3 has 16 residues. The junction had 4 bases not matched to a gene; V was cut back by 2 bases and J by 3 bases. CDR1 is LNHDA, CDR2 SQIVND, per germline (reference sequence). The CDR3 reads CASSIWGQGDTGELFF. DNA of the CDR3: TGTGCCAGTAGTATATGGGGACAGGGCGACACCGGGGAGCTGTTTTTT.

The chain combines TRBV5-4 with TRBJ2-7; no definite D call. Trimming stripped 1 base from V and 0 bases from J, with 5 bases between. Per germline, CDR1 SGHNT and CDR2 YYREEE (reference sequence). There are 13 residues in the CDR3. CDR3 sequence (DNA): TGTGCCAGCAGCTTGATAGGCTCCTACGAGCAGTACTTC. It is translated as CASSLIGSYEQYF. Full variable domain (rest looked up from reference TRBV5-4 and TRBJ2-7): ETGVTQSPTHLIKTRGQQVTLRCSSQSGHNTVSWYQQALGQGPQFIFQYYREEENGRGNFPPRFSGLQFPNYSSELNVNALELDDSALYLCASSLIGSYEQYFGPGTRLTVT.

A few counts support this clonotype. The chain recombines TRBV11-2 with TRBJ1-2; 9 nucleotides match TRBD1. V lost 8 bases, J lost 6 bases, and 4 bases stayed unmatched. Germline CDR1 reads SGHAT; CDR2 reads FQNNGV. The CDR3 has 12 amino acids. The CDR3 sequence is CASGRQGDGYTF. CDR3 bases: TGTGCCAGCGGCCGACAGGGGGATGGCTACACCTTC.

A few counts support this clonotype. The CDR3 DNA sequence: TGTGCCAGCACCCAACAGGGAGGCAATCAGCCCCAGCATTTT. Its protein is CASTQQGGNQPQHF. The chain recombines TRBV6-1 with TRBJ1-5, with TRBD1 as a possible D gene (6 bases). Trimming pared 7 bases from V and 2 bases from J, leaving 12 bases between. There are 14 residues in the CDR3. Germline V CDR1 and CDR2: MNHNS, SASEGT.

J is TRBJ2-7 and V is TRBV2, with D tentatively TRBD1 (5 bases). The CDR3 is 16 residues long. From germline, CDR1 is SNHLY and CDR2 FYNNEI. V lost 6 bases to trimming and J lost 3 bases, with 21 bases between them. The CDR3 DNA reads TGTGCCAGCAGACCCGCAGGGTACCGATTTAGCTACGAGCAGTACTTC. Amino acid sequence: CASRPAGYRFSYEQYF.

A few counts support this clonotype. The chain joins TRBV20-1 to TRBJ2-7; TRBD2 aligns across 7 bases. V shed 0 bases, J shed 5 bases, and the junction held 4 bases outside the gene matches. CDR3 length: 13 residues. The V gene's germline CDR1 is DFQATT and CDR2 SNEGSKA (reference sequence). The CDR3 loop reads CSARDLAVDEQYF. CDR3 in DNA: TGCAGTGCTAGAGATCTAGCGGTGGACGAGCAGTACTTC.

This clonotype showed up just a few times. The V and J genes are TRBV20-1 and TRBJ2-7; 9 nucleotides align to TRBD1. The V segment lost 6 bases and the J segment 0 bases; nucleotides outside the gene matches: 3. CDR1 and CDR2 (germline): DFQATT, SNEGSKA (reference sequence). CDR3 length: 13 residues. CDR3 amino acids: CSAWTGVSYEQYF. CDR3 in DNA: TGCAGTGCCTGGACAGGGGTCTCCTACGAGCAGTACTTC.

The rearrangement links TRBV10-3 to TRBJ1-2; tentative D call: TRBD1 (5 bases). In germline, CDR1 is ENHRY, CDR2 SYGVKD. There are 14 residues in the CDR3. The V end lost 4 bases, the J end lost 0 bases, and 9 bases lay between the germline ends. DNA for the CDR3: TGTGCCATCAGTGGCAGGGAGACTAACTATGGCTACACCTTC. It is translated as CAISGRETNYGYTF.

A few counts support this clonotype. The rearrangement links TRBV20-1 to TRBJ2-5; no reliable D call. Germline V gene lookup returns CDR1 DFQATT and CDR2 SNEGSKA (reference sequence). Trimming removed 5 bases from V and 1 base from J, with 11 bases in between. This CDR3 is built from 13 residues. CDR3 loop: CSAFFYSQETQYF. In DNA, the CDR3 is TGCAGTGCTTTCTTCTACAGCCAAGAGACCCAGTACTTC.

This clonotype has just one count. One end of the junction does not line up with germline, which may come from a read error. The CDR3 nucleotides are TGTGTCAGCAGTCTTGGGGGGGTTAATCAGCCCCAGCATTTT. It is translated as CVSSLGGVNQPQHF. The V and J genes are TRBV11-2 and TRBJ1-5; TRBD1 is a possible D gene (5 bases). CDR1 and CDR2 from the germline V gene are SGHAT and FQNNGV. The CDR3 extends over 14 amino acids.

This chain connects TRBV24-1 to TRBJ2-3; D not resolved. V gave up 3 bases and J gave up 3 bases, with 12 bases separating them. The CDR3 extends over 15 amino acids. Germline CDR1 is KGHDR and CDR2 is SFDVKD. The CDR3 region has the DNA TGTGCCACCAGTGATGGCCGTGACTTTACAGATACGCAGTATTTT. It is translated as CATSDGRDFTDTQYF.